These 21 T cell receptor beta chains were all obtained from the same sample, sequenced in a study of shared clonotypes between healthy human individuals. CD45RO-negative cells were positively selected for CCR7, leaving out terminally differentiated effector memory CD45RA+ cells. Sequencing used immunoSEQ multiplex PCR; TCRdb keeps in-frame clones, though not all of them. The sample consists of millions of clones, approximately 94% of them appearing once. The source material was naive CD8+ T cells sorted from blood. All receptors derive from a man between 18 and 29 years old in good health.

In regard to this clone: The same CDR3 can be traced to other DNA sequences in this sample. V is TRBV9 and J is TRBJ2-7, with 8 bases that match TRBD1. The V segment lost 2 bases and the J segment 2 bases; nucleotides outside the gene matches: 6. CDR1 is SGDLS and CDR2 is YYNGEE in the germline V gene. CDR3 size: 15 residues. CDR3 residues: CASSVGQGRTYEQYF. The CDR3 nucleotides are TGTGCCAGCAGCGTCGGACAGGGTCGAACCTACGAGCAGTACTTC.

There are a few counts of this clone. The same CDR3 also results from other DNA sequences found in this sample. This chain uses TRBV27 with TRBJ2-7, with D possibly being TRBD2 (7 bases). Germline V gene lookup returns CDR1 MNHEY and CDR2 SMNVEV (reference sequence). Deletions cut 2 bases from V and 4 bases from J, with 9 bases between. The CDR3 is 13 residues long. This chain's CDR3 is CASSLEGGYEQYF. The CDR3 DNA reads as TGTGCCAGCAGTTTAGAGGGGGGGTACGAGCAGTACTTC.

The chain couples TRBV13 to TRBJ2-1; the match to TRBD1 covers 8 bases. V gave up 11 bases and J gave up 2 bases; unmatched junction bases: 11. CDR3 size: 15 residues. The V gene's germline CDR1 is PRHDT and CDR2 FYEKMQ (reference sequence). The CDR3 sequence: CASSPRDRPYNEQFF. The CDR3 DNA sequence: TGTGCCTCCAGCCCCCGGGACAGGCCCTACAATGAGCAGTTCTTC.

The chain links TRBV6-5 to TRBJ1-5; D is unresolved. V lost 0 bases and J 6 bases, leaving 15 bases between the germline ends. Germline-derived CDR1 and CDR2 are MNHEY and SVGAGI. The CDR3 totals 16 residues. CDR3 in DNA: TGTGCCAGCAGTTACTCGATCGGGGAAAGGGCTCAGCCCCAGCATTTT. It codes for CASSYSIGERAQPQHF.

The chain recombines TRBV7-9 with TRBJ2-7; 7 bases agree with TRBD1. Germline CDR1 and CDR2: SEHNR and FQNEAQ (reference sequence). This CDR3 region has 15 residues. Trimming removed 7 bases from V and 5 bases from J; junction bases left unmatched: 14. The CDR3 spells CASTSRQGYVHEQYF. CDR3 coding DNA: TGTGCCAGCACCTCGAGACAGGGTTATGTCCACGAGCAGTACTTC.

This clone has only one observation. This chain links TRBV7-3 with TRBJ2-7, with D perhaps TRBD2 (6 bases). CDR3 length equals 13 residues. Germline V gives CDR1 SGHTA, CDR2 FQGTGA. Trimming pared 8 bases from V and 3 bases from J, leaving 14 bases between. The CDR3 coding sequence is TGTGCCAGCTCCCCGGTGGAGGGCTACGAGCAGTACTTC. Its translation is CASSPVEGYEQYF.

This clone appeared once. The chain uses TRBV27 and TRBJ2-7; 11 bases match TRBD1. This CDR3 has 14 residues. The junction had 4 bases not matched to a gene; V was cut back by 6 bases and J by 3 bases. From germline, CDR1 is MNHEY and CDR2 SMNVEV (reference sequence). Here the CDR3 reads CASRPGQGVYEQYF. The CDR3, as DNA: TGTGCCAGCAGGCCGGGACAGGGGGTCTACGAGCAGTACTTC.

CDR3 in amino acids: CASSPGGSGLAVLEDTQYF. The CDR3 nucleotides read TGTGCCAGCAGTCCCGGGGGTTCCGGACTAGCGGTCCTCGAAGATACGCAGTATTTT. The rearrangement links TRBV5-4 to TRBJ2-3; 10 positions agree with TRBD2. CDR1 is SGHNT, CDR2 YYREEE, per germline (reference sequence). This CDR3 has 19 amino acids. Trimming at V came to 5 bases and at J to 5 bases, leaving 20 bases not matched to a gene.

This clone was picked up one time. The chain is built from TRBV10-2 and TRBJ2-7, with D unclear. Trimming took 1 base from V and 3 from J, leaving 4 bases between them. CDR1 WSHSY and CDR2 SAAADI come from the germline V gene. CDR3 length equals 12 residues. CDR3 DNA sequence: TGCGCCAGCAGTGAGTTGGACTACGAGCAGTACTTC. This translates into CASSELDYEQYF.

DNA of the CDR3: TGTGCCAGCAGTGATTGGGTCAGTGAAAACACTGAAGCTTTCTTT. Its translation: CASSDWVSENTEAFF. The chain recombines TRBV6-1 with TRBJ1-1, with unresolved D. Trimming took off 3 bases at V and 2 bases at J, with 13 bases between the two ends. Germline CDR1 and CDR2: MNHNS and SASEGT. The CDR3 runs to 15 residues.

The chain is built from TRBV5-4 and TRBJ2-7; 10 bases line up with TRBD2. Trimming removed 2 bases from V and 4 bases from J; junction bases left unmatched: 15. This CDR3 has 18 amino acids. The germline gives CDR1 SGHNT, CDR2 YYREEE (reference sequence). The CDR3 protein is CASSLLAGSLADQYEQYF. The CDR3 DNA reads TGTGCCAGCAGCTTACTAGCGGGAAGTCTTGCCGACCAATACGAGCAGTACTTC.

This clone was recorded only once. The chain joins TRBV5-6 to TRBJ2-1, with D possibly TRBD2 on 6 matching bases. The CDR3 is 13 residues long. Trimming stripped 3 bases from V and 5 bases from J, with 9 bases between. CDR1 and CDR2 from the germline V gene are SGHDT and YYEEEE. The CDR3 DNA is TGTGCCAGCAGCTCGGGGACTCACAATGAGCAGTTCTTC. It is translated as CASSSGTHNEQFF.

This clone has only one observation. The rearrangement joins TRBV30 to TRBJ2-7; D is undetermined. Germline values: CDR1 GTSNPN, CDR2 SVGIG (reference sequence). Trimming left V 1 base short and J 2 bases short, with 6 bases between. CDR3 length equals 12 residues. DNA for the CDR3: TGTGCCTGGAGTGATTCGGCCTACGAGCAGTACTTC. Translation: CAWSDSAYEQYF.

The chain employs TRBV19 and TRBJ1-2; 8 bases agree with TRBD1. The CDR3 runs to 16 residues. Trimming took 3 bases from V and 3 from J; bases not matched to a gene: 9. Per germline, CDR1 LNHDA and CDR2 SQIVND (reference sequence). Here the CDR3 reads CASSIGQGGIYYGYTF. In nucleotides, the CDR3 is TGTGCCAGTAGTATCGGACAGGGAGGGATTTACTATGGCTACACCTTC.

The genes are TRBV6-5 and TRBJ2-7; D could derive from TRBD1 or TRBD2 (6 bases each). With 0 bases removed from V and 0 bases from J, the gap between germline ends came to 12 bases. Germline V gene lookup returns CDR1 MNHEY and CDR2 SVGAGI. CDR3 length: 16 residues. CDR3 DNA: TGTGCCAGCAGTTACTCGAGGGGGGAGGCCTCCTACGAGCAGTACTTC. Residues: CASSYSRGEASYEQYF.

This clone came up once. The gene calls are TRBV5-6 and TRBJ1-1; D ambiguous. Germline CDR1 reads SGHDT; CDR2 reads YYEEEE. With 0 bases removed from V and 3 bases from J, the gap between germline ends came to 15 bases. The CDR3 consists of 16 residues. The CDR3 coding sequence is TGTGCCAGCAGCTTGGCCTGGAAAGAGAATGACACTGAAGCTTTCTTT. Translated, it gives CASSLAWKENDTEAFF.

This clone occurred once. The rearrangement uses TRBV19 and TRBJ2-7; a weak D match, TRBD2 (6 bases). Germline values: CDR1 LNHDA, CDR2 SQIVND (reference sequence). This CDR3 contains 13 residues. Trimming removed 5 bases at V and 3 bases at J, with 11 bases between. The CDR3 is CASSGGLLYEQYF. The CDR3, as DNA: TGTGCCAGTAGTGGGGGACTTCTCTACGAGCAGTACTTC.

The genes are TRBV9 and TRBJ1-4, with D tentatively TRBD1 (5 bases). The CDR3 contains 14 residues. CDR1 SGDLS and CDR2 YYNGEE come from the germline V gene. V gave up 0 bases and J gave up 12 bases, with 15 bases separating them. In DNA, the CDR3 is TGTGCCAGCAGCGTAGAGGTGGGGCAAGGAGAACTGTTTTTT. It specifies CASSVEVGQGELFF. Supplemented by reference TRBV9 and TRBJ1-4, the full variable domain reads DSGVTQTPKHLITATGQRVTLRCSPRSGDLSVYWYQQSLDQGLQFLIQYYNGEERAKGNILERFSAQQFPDLHSELNLSSLELGDSALYFCASSVEVGQGELFFGSGTQLSVL.

The chain combines TRBV6-5 with TRBJ2-7; D might be TRBD2 (6 bases). Trimming left V 3 bases short and J 3 bases short, with 15 bases between. The CDR3 has 15 amino acids. Germline CDR1 MNHEY, CDR2 SVGAGI. CDR3 sequence (DNA): TGTGCCAGCAGTTATGGGACTTCGCTGGGCTACGAGCAGTACTTC. It specifies CASSYGTSLGYEQYF.

The chain carries TRBV7-9 and TRBJ2-5; tentative D call: TRBD2 (6 bases). CDR3 length: 17 residues. The V end was cut by 5 bases, the J end by 2 bases, with 21 bases between. The germline gives CDR1 SEHNR, CDR2 FQNEAQ (reference sequence). This CDR3 reads CASSPPAAGPLQETQYF. CDR3 in DNA: TGTGCCAGCAGCCCGCCAGCGGCGGGACCCCTTCAAGAGACCCAGTACTTC.

The gene calls are TRBV7-9 and TRBJ2-1; 9 nucleotides agree with TRBD2. Germline CDR1 is SEHNR and CDR2 is FQNEAQ (reference sequence). V dropped 7 bases and J dropped 12; count of bases not matched to a gene: 13. The CDR3 has 14 residues. This CDR3 is CASNLREGPHGQFF. The CDR3 DNA reads as TGTGCCAGCAATTTGCGGGAGGGCCCCCACGGGCAGTTCTTC.